Reported below is one T cell receptor beta chain. Its cognate antigen is unknown. This sample is part of a study of T cells expressing NK-cell markers. Study background: One of eight sequenced donors was HCMV-seronegative; the other seven were seropositive.

The germline gives CDR1 MNHEY, CDR2 SMNVEV (reference sequence). This CDR3 has 14 residues. TCR beta libraries carry UMIs added by 5'RACE template switching. No DNA is given; TCRdb re-called the 5' RACE reads and lists each CDR3 protein once. This sample's table has 300,000 to 500,000 distinct CDR3 sequences. Study-level points and caveats: Among a few donors, these clonotypes also ranked first in the CD3+CD56-NKG2C+ fraction.

The receptor was derived from a woman in her forties or fifties in good health. The rearrangement uses TRBV27 and TRBJ2-2; TCRdb picks TRBD1, but there is no DNA to check that call. The sequencing sample was made of blood T cells: a sorted CD56 or NKG2C T cell subset, CD4+ or CD8+ T cells, or bulk PBMC T cells (not recorded which). The CDR3 region is CASRGAGSTGELFF.